These T cell receptor beta chains were read from a single sample in a study of cytomegalovirus exposure and HLA in healthy donors. Clones were sequenced by immunoSEQ multiplex PCR, and TCRdb holds only the in-frame ones, with some missing. The clone table shows tens of thousands of clones, with the ten largest holding 0.58%. The sample consisted of PBMCs. Receptors were obtained from a man aged 50 or older in good health and CMV-seronegative. The CDR3 runs from the conserved cysteine through the conserved F or W. A D gene is named only where the DNA matches it firmly.

cdr3_length	d_call	j_call	v_call	cdr3_nt	cdr3_aa
16	TRBD1	TRBJ2-5	TRBV6-6	TGTGCCAGCAGTTACTCGGAGACAGGGGGTCGGGAGACCCAGTACTTC	CASSYSETGGRETQYF
16	-	TRBJ1-5	TRBV11-1	TGTGCCAGCAGCCCCAAAGGGGGTGGGGCGGATCAGCCCCAGCATTTT	CASSPKGGGADQPQHF
14	-	TRBJ1-6	TRBV5-3	TGTGCCAGAACCGACGGACAAGAAAATTCACCCCTCCACTTT	CARTDGQENSPLHF
15	-	TRBJ1-5	TRBV9	TGTGCCAGCAGCCCTGGGGGCGATAGCAATCAGCCCCAGCATTTT	CASSPGGDSNQPQHF
15	-	TRBJ2-7	TRBV4-2	TGTGCCAGCAGCCAAGGCCCGGGGTCCGACTACGAGCAGTACTTC	CASSQGPGSDYEQYF
15	-	TRBJ1-1	TRBV18	TGTGCCAGCTCACCCGAAGACAGGCCCAACACTGAAGCTTTCTTT	CASSPEDRPNTEAFF
15	TRBD1	TRBJ2-7	TRBV4-2	TGTGCCAGCAGCCCCCAGAACAGGGGAGAATACGAGCAGTACTTC	CASSPQNRGEYEQYF
13	-	TRBJ2-7	TRBV29-1	TGCAGCGTTGAGGAGGCAGCATCCTACGAGCAGTACTTC	CSVEEAASYEQYF
14	-	TRBJ1-5	TRBV27	TGTGCCAGCAGTTTAGGGGCCAGCAATCAGCCCCAGCATTTT	CASSLGASNQPQHF
12	-	TRBJ2-5	TRBV5-4	TGTGCCAGCAGCTTGGGGAGGGAGACCCAGTACTTC	CASSLGRETQYF
16	-	TRBJ1-3	TRBV18	TGTGCCAGCTCACCACCGTTTCAGGGGACTGGAAACACCATATATTTT	CASSPPFQGTGNTIYF
13	-	TRBJ2-7	TRBV29-1	TGCAGCGTTGTGCCGACAGGCCCCTACGAGCAGTACTTC	CSVVPTGPYEQYF
15	TRBD1	TRBJ1-5	TRBV28	TGTGCCAGCAGGGGACAGGACCATAGCAATCAGCCCCAGCATTTT	CASRGQDHSNQPQHF
13	TRBD2	TRBJ2-1	TRBV4-3	TGCGCCAGCAGCCAAGACTCGCGGGGGGCCCCACTCTTC	CASSQDSRGAPLF
14	TRBD2	TRBJ2-5	TRBV4-3	TGCGCCAGCAGCCAGCAAGCGGGGTGGGAGACCCAGTACTTC	CASSQQAGWETQYF
13	-	TRBJ1-2	TRBV28	TGTGCCAGCAGGTGGGACACTAACTATGGCTACACCTTC	CASRWDTNYGYTF
15	TRBD2	TRBJ2-7	TRBV28	TGTGCCAGCTCTACCCGGGGACTAGCGGCGTACGAGCAGTACTTC	CASSTRGLAAYEQYF
15	-	TRBJ1-4	TRBV7-2	TGTGCCAGCAGCGCTAACAGGGCAACTAATGAAAAACTGTTTTTT	CASSANRATNEKLFF
15	TRBD1	TRBJ1-1	TRBV28	TGTGCCAGCAGTCCCACCGGGACAGGGGAATCTGAAGCTTTCTTT	CASSPTGTGESEAFF
13	TRBD1	TRBJ2-7	TRBV29-1	TGCAGCGTTACTGACAGGGACGGCTACGAGCAGTACTTC	CSVTDRDGYEQYF
16	-	TRBJ1-6	TRBV5-1	TGCGCCAGCAGGGGGGGAGATAGCTCCTATAATTCACCCCTCCACTTT	CASRGGDSSYNSPLHF
14	-	TRBJ2-3	TRBV2	TGTGCCAGCAGTGAGGGGGCTACGACAGATACGCAGTATTTT	CASSEGATTDTQYF
15	TRBD1	TRBJ1-2	TRBV2	TGTGCCAGCAGTGAATTGCTTCGGGACAGTGATGGCTACACCTTC	CASSELLRDSDGYTF
14	TRBD1	TRBJ1-1	TRBV28	TGTGCCACCCTTTGGACAGGGAGTAACACTGAAGCTTTCTTT	CATLWTGSNTEAFF
14	TRBD2	TRBJ2-3	TRBV7-3	TGTGCCAGCAGCCGGACTAGTAGCACAGATACACAGTATTTT	CASSRTSSTDTQYF
16	-	TRBJ2-7	TRBV6-6	TGTGCCAGCAGTTACTCGGCAGGGGACGACTCCTACGAGCAGTACTTC	CASSYSAGDDSYEQYF
13	-	TRBJ1-1	TRBV10-3	TGTGCCACCATTCCGGGAGCCGGCACTGAAGCTTTCTTT	CATIPGAGTEAFF
10	TRBD1	TRBJ1-2	TRBV28	TGTGCCATACAGGGGAATGGCTACACCTTC	CAIQGNGYTF
14	-	TRBJ1-1	TRBV10-2	TGCGCCAGCAGTTCCGGGACACCGAGGACTGAAGCTTTCTTT	CASSSGTPRTEAFF
14	-	TRBJ2-2	TRBV6-5	TGTGCCAGCAGTTACTCGGGGCGGACCGGGGAGCTGTTTTTT	CASSYSGRTGELFF
15	-	TRBJ1-6	TRBV7-9	TGTGCCAGCAGCTTTGGGGGGAGTTATAATTCACCCCTCCACTTT	CASSFGGSYNSPLHF
15	TRBD1	TRBJ1-5	TRBV6-5	TGTGCCAGCAGGGGTACCGGGACAGCCGTGGGGTCCCAGCATTTT	CASRGTGTAVGSQHF
14	-	TRBJ2-2	TRBV6-5	TGTGCCAGCAGTTTCGGGGTGAACACCGGGGAGCTGTTTTTT	CASSFGVNTGELFF
14	-	TRBJ1-2	TRBV18	TGTGCCAGCTCACCGCCGGCCGGGACTAGGGGCTACACCTTC	CASSPPAGTRGYTF
19	TRBD1	TRBJ1-5	TRBV4-1	TGCGCCAGCAGCCTCGGGACAGGACCCGGGGTTTATAGCAATCAGCCCCAGCATTTT	CASSLGTGPGVYSNQPQHF
13	-	TRBJ1-6	TRBV2	TGTGCCAACCGAAAGGAGTATAATTCACCCCTCCACTTT	CANRKEYNSPLHF
13	TRBD1	TRBJ2-5	TRBV10-3	TGTGCCATCAGGGGACAGGCCGAAGAGACCCAGTACTTC	CAIRGQAEETQYF
17	-	TRBJ2-1	TRBV5-6	TGTGCCAGCAGCTTGGCTGGACACAGCGAGGCGGACAATGAGCAGTTCTTC	CASSLAGHSEADNEQFF
15	-	TRBJ2-5	TRBV28	TGTGCCAGCACAACTCCCGGGGAGTGGTTAGAGACCCAGTACTTC	CASTTPGEWLETQYF
15	-	TRBJ1-3	TRBV6-5	TGTGCCAGCAGTTACTCCGCCAGGGCTGGAAACACCATATATTTT	CASSYSARAGNTIYF
17	-	TRBJ2-1	TRBV7-6	TGTGCCAGCAGCTTACTATTCGGGGTCCCTTTCTACAATGAGCAGTTCTTC	CASSLLFGVPFYNEQFF